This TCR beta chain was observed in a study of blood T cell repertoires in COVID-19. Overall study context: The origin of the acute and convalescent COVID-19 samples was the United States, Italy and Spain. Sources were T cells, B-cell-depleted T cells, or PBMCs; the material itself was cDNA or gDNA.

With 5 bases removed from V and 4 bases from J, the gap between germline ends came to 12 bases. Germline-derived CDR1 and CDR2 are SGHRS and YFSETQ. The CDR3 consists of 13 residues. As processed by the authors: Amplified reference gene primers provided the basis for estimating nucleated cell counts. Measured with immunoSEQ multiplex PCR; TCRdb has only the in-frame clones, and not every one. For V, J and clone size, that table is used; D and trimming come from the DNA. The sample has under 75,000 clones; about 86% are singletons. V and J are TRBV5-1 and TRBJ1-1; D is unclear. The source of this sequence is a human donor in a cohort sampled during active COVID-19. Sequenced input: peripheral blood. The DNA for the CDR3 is TGCGCCAGCAGAGAAAATGAGGGCACTGAAGCTTTCTTT. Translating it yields CASRENEGTEAFF.